The 3 T cell receptor beta chains listed next were all sequenced from one sample in a study of CD8 T cells in ankylosing spondylitis. TCRdb analysed the 5' RACE reads with MiXCR anew, one entry per CDR3 protein. The data show some 150,000 distinct CDR3 sequences, roughly an eighth seen once. The sequencing sample was made of blood, either unsorted or a sorted T cell fraction (not recorded which). The receptors here all came from a female donor with ankylosing spondylitis or in good health (not recorded which).

The V call is TRBV6-1, the J call TRBJ1-3; a weak D match, TRBD1 (6 bases). The CDR3 totals 15 residues. Germline-derived CDR1 and CDR2 are MNHNS and SASEGT. With 6 bases removed from V and 0 bases from J, the gap between germline ends came to 12 bases. CDR3 nucleotide sequence: TGTGCCAGCAGATCTCTAGGGGGCTCTGGAAACACCATATATTTT. Translated: CASRSLGGSGNTIYF.

Ten or more counts support this clonotype. This sequence joins TRBV12-3 or TRBV12-4 and TRBJ2-2; D call uncertain. This CDR3 region has 14 residues. V was shortened by 11 bases and J by 1 base, with 14 bases between the two germline ends. This CDR3 reads CAVESLLNTGELFF. CDR3 bases: TGTGCCGTCGAGAGCCTTTTGAACACCGGGGAGCTGTTTTTT.

This clonotype was recorded many times. Here the CDR3 reads CASAGPTSSYEQYF. The CDR3 nucleotides read TGTGCCAGCGCTGGACCCACTAGCTCCTACGAGCAGTACTTC. The chain has TRBV28 and TRBJ2-7, with a tentative D call TRBD2 (5 bases). Germline V gives CDR1 MDHEN, CDR2 SYDVKM. V was pared by 8 bases and J by 0 bases, with 14 bases between. The CDR3 is made up of 14 amino acids.